This T cell receptor beta chain comes out of a study of T-cell reconstitution after alpha-beta-depleted transplantation in children (dated by TCRdb to about 2016). Background for the entire study: Using TCR repertoire profiling, the study quantitatively followed how T-cell immune reconstitution unfolded in children after TCRalphabeta/CD19-depleted allogeneic hematopoietic cell transplantation. General study outcomes and caveats: Over the following months the frequencies of hyperexpanded clones went down, and after one year T-cell counts and TCRbeta diversity were mostly credited to newly produced T cells. The high TCRbeta diversity at day 60 in some patients was ascribed to recipient T cells and intrathymic progenitors that had survived conditioning. The apparently early recovery of alphabetaT-cell counts about two months after transplant reportedly depended on only several hundred rapidly expanded clones that came from non-depleted graft cells.

The treatment or condition label of this sample denotes: allogeneic hematopoietic cell transplantation with graft depleted of TCRalphabeta T cells and CD19 B cells. TCRalphabeta/CD19-depleted allogeneic hematopoietic cell grafts were given to the transplant recipients, all of whom were children. The receptor library was made with PCR. Sequencing took place on an Illumina HiSeq 2500. TCR libraries were prepared with molecular barcoding, using unique molecular identifiers to normalize TCRbeta repertoire quantification. The public reads were reprocessed in TCRdb via fastp at Q25 and MiXCR, keeping in-frame beta chains. Rows with a matching CDR3 protein are joined into one entry that keeps the most common DNA and genes. Here the sample has 250,000 to 400,000 distinct CDR3 sequences; 23% occur a single time. The ten largest account for roughly 9.8% of the sample. The junction shows trimming of 5 bases on V and 3 bases on J, plus 13 bases between the germline ends. Based on the germline V gene (reference sequence), the CDR1 and CDR2 sequences are DFQATT and SNEGSKA. Spanning cysteine to phenylalanine, the CDR3 consists of 13 amino acids. Only the CDR3 DNA stays, 39 bases, in frame from base 1.

This clonotype was seen a handful of times. Its cognate antigen has yet to be identified. No base quality values were provided; no much bigger clone lies one nucleotide off. Source: PBMCs, mostly from graft donor cells, taken 180 days after TCRalphabeta/CD19-depleted stem cell transplant. This receptor was identified in a male patient younger than 18 who had a stem cell transplant for acute lymphoblastic leukemia, so the T cells may come from the graft donor. Rearrangement joined TRBV20-1 to TRBJ1-1; confidence is insufficient to name the D gene. The CDR3 region: CSAHDPRYTEAFF. The DNA is as follows: TGCAGTGCTCACGACCCCAGGTACACTGAAGCTTTCTTT.